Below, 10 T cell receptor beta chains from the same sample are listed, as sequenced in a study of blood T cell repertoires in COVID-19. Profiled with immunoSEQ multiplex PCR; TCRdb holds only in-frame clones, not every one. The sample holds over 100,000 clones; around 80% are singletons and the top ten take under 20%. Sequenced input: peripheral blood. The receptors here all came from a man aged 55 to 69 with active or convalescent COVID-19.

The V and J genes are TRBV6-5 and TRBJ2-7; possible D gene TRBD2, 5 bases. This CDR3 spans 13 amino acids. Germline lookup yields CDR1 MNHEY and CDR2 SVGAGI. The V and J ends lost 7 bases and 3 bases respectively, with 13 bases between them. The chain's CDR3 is CASTRTRGYEQYF. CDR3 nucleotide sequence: TGTGCCAGCACGAGGACCCGGGGCTACGAGCAGTACTTC.

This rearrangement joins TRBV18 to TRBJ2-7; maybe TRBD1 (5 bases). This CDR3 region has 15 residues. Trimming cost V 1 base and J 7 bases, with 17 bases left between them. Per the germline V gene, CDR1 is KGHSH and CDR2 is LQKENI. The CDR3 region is CASSPRTRVEGEQYF. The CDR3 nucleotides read TGTGCCAGCTCACCACGCACCAGGGTGGAAGGTGAGCAGTACTTC.

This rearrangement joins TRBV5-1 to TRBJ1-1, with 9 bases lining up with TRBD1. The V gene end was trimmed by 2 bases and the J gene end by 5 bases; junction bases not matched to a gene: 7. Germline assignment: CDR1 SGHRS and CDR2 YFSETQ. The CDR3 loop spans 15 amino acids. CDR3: CASSLQGAGWTEAFF. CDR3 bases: TGCGCCAGCAGCTTACAGGGGGCAGGTTGGACTGAAGCTTTCTTT.

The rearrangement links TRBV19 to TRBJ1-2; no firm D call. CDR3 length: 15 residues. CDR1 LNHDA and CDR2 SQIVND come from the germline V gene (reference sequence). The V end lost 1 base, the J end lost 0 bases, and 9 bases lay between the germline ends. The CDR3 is CASSIGGGANYGYTF. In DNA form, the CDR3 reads TGTGCCAGTAGTATAGGCGGCGGTGCTAACTATGGCTACACCTTC. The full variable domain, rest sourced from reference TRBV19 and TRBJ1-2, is DGGITQSPKYLFRKEGQNVTLSCEQNLNHDAMYWYRQDPGQGLRLIYYSQIVNDFQKGDIAEGYSVSREKKESFPLTVTSAQKNPTAFYLCASSIGGGANYGYTFGSGTRLTVV.

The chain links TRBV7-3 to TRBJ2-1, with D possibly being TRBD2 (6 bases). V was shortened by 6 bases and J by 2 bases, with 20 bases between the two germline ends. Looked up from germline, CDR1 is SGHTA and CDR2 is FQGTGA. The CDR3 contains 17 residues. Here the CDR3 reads CASSSVGGGSPYNEQFF. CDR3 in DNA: TGTGCCAGCAGTTCCGTGGGGGGAGGTTCTCCCTACAATGAGCAGTTCTTC.

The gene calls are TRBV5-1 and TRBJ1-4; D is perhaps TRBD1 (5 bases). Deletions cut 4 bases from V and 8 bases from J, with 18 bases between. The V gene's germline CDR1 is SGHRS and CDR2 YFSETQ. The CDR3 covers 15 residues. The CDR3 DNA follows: TGCGCCAGCAGCCCCGGCCAGGGCTTGGGGGAAAAACTGTTTTTT. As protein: CASSPGQGLGEKLFF.

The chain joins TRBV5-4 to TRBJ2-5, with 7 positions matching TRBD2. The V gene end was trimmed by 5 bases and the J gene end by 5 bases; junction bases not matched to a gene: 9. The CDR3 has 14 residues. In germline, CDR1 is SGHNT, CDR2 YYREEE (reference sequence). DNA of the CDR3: TGTGCCAGCAGGGACCCCGGGGAGGGGGAGACCCAGTACTTC. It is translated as CASRDPGEGETQYF.

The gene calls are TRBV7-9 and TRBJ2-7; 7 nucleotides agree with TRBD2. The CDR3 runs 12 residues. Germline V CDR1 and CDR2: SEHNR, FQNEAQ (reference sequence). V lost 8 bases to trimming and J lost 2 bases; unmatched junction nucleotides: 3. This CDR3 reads CASRAGTYEQYF. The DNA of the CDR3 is TGTGCCAGCCGAGCGGGAACCTACGAGCAGTACTTC. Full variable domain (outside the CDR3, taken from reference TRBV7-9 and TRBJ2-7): DTGVSQNPRHKITKRGQNVTFRCDPISEHNRLYWYRQTLGQGPEFLTYFQNEAQLEKSRLLSDRFSAERPKGSFSTLEIQRTEQGDSAMYLCASRAGTYEQYFGPGTRLTVT.

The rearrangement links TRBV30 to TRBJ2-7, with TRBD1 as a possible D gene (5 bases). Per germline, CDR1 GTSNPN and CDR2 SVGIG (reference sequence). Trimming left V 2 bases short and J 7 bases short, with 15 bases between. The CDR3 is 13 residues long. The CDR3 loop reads CAWSSGRVGEQYF. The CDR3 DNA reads TGTGCCTGGAGTAGTGGCAGGGTAGGAGAGCAGTACTTC. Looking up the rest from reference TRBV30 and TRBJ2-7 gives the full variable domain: SQTIHQWPATLVQPVGSPLSLECTVEGTSNPNLYWYRQAAGRGLQLLFYSVGIGQISSEVPQNLSASRPQDRQFILSSKKLLLSDSGFYLCAWSSGRVGEQYFGPGTRLTVT.

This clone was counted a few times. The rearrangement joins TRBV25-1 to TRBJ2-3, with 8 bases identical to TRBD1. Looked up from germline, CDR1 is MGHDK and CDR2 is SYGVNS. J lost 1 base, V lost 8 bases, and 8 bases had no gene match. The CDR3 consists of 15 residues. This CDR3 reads CASSRQGARTDTQYF. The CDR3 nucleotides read TGTGCCAGCTCCCGCCAGGGGGCACGCACAGATACGCAGTATTTT.